The clone carrying this T cell receptor beta chain has a count of ten or more. Researchers barred patients who had uncontrolled infection, other autoimmune disease, pregnancy or lactation. The entry originates in a study of T cells in Graves' hyperthyroidism and ophthalmopathy. Amplified regions were TCR beta CDR3 sequences from RNA transcripts. First-round RT-PCR of the TCR CDR3 relied on the HTBI primer set. TCRdb processed the multiplex PCR reads anew with MiXCR; each CDR3 protein has one entry. The sample contains about 360,000 distinct CDR3 sequences, less than 15% of which appear only once. The CDR3 totals 11 residues. V was trimmed by 8 bases and J by 10 bases, leaving 12 bases between them. From germline, CDR1 is SGHTA and CDR2 FQGNSA.

Sequencing was done on a sample of blood. This sequence joins TRBV7-2 and TRBJ2-1, with no clear D. The source of this sequence is a woman between 18 and 30 years old with Graves' hyperthyroidism. CDR3 protein: CASGEVREQFF. CDR3 DNA: TGTGCCAGCGGAGAGGTTCGGGAGCAGTTCTTC. The full variable domain, in which reference TRBV7-2 and TRBJ2-1 provide the parts outside the CDR3, is GAGVSQSPSNKVTEKGKDVELRCDPISGHTALYWYRQSLGQGLEFLIYFQGNSAPDKSGLPSDRFSAERTGGSVSTLTIQRTQQEDSAVYLCASGEVREQFFGPGTRLTVL.